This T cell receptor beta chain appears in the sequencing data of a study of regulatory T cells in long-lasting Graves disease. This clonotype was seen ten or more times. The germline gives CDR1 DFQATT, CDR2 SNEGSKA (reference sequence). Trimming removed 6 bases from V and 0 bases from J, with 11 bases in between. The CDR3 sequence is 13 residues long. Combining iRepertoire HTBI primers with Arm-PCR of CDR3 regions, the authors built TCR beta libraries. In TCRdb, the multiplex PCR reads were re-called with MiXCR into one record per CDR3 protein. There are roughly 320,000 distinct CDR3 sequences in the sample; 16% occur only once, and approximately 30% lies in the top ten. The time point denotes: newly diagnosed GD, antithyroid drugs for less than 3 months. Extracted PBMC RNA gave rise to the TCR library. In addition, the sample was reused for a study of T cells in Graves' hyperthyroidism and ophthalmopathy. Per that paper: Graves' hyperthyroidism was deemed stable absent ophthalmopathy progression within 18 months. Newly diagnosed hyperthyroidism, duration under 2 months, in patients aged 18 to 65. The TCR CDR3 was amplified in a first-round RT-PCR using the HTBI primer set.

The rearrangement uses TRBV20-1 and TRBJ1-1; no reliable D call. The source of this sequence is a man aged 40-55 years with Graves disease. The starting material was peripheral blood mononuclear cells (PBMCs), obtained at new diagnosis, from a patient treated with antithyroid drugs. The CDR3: CSAKEPMNTEAFF. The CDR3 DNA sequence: TGCAGTGCAAAGGAACCGATGAACACTGAAGCTTTCTTT.